These 5 T cell receptor beta chains originate from one sample sequenced in a study of long-term antiretroviral therapy in people with HIV. Samples were assayed with immunoSEQ v3.0 at survey level. Only in-frame clones appear in the TCRdb table, and some are missing; sequencing was by immunoSEQ multiplex PCR. This sample has roughly 28,000 clones, with roughly 78% found just once. The material was unsorted PBMCs, obtained 0.3 years after starting antiretroviral therapy. The receptors were gathered from a man aged 40-55 years with HIV.

This clone has a handful of counts. The chain recombines TRBV11-2 with TRBJ2-3; 12 bases are a match to TRBD1. V shed 4 bases and J 5 bases; nucleotides not matched to a gene: 7. CDR1 is SGHAT, CDR2 FQNNGV, per germline. The CDR3 loop spans 16 amino acids. CDR3 residues: CASSSWGQGAGDTQYF. CDR3 nucleotides: TGTGCCAGCAGCTCTTGGGGACAGGGGGCCGGAGATACGCAGTATTTT.

This clone showed up just once. CDR3 sequence reads: CASSAGVLDSEQYF. CDR3 coding DNA: TGCGCCAGCAGCGCTGGGGTTTTAGATTCTGAGCAGTACTTC. V is TRBV5-1 and J is TRBJ2-7; D gene ambiguous. Germline V lookup: CDR1 SGHRS, CDR2 YFSETQ. Trimming removed 4 bases at V and 7 bases at J, with 18 bases between. The CDR3 runs 14 residues. The variable domain in full, completed from reference TRBV5-1 and TRBJ2-7, reads KAGVTQTPRYLIKTRGQQVTLSCSPISGHRSVSWYQQTPGQGLQFLFEYFSETQRNKGNFPGRFSGRQFSNSRSEMNVSTLELGDSALYLCASSAGVLDSEQYFGPGTRLTVT.

The chain is built from TRBV30 and TRBJ2-1; no clear D gene. The germline CDR1 and CDR2 sequences are GTSNPN and SVGIG (reference sequence). The CDR3 length is 13 residues. Between the trimmed V and J ends, which lost 1 base and 7 bases, there was a span of 11 bases. The CDR3 DNA reads TGTGCCTGGAGTGGCAGTGTCCGGAATGAGCAGTTCTTC. This codes for CAWSGSVRNEQFF.

The chain links TRBV5-5 to TRBJ2-3; D remains unclear. The CDR3 consists of 14 residues. V was trimmed by 1 base and J by 5 bases, leaving 11 bases between them. The germline V gene encodes CDR1 SGHKS and CDR2 YYEKEE (reference sequence). The CDR3 DNA is TGTGCCAGCAGCTTGTTCTCGACCGAAGATACGCAGTATTTT. It encodes CASSLFSTEDTQYF. The whole variable domain, remainder taken from reference TRBV5-5 and TRBJ2-3, is DAGVTQSPTHLIKTRGQQVTLRCSPISGHKSVSWYQQVLGQGPQFIFQYYEKEERGRGNFPDRFSARQFPNYSSELNVNALLLGDSALYLCASSLFSTEDTQYFGPGTRLTVL.

The rearrangement uses TRBV5-4 and TRBJ2-7; D not certain. The germline V gene has CDR1 SGHNT and CDR2 YYREEE (reference sequence). This CDR3 spans 13 amino acids. The V gene lost 4 bases and the J gene lost 0 bases, with 8 bases spanning the gap. The CDR3 protein is CASSVSGSYEQYF. CDR3 in DNA: TGTGCCAGCAGCGTATCCGGCTCCTACGAGCAGTACTTC.